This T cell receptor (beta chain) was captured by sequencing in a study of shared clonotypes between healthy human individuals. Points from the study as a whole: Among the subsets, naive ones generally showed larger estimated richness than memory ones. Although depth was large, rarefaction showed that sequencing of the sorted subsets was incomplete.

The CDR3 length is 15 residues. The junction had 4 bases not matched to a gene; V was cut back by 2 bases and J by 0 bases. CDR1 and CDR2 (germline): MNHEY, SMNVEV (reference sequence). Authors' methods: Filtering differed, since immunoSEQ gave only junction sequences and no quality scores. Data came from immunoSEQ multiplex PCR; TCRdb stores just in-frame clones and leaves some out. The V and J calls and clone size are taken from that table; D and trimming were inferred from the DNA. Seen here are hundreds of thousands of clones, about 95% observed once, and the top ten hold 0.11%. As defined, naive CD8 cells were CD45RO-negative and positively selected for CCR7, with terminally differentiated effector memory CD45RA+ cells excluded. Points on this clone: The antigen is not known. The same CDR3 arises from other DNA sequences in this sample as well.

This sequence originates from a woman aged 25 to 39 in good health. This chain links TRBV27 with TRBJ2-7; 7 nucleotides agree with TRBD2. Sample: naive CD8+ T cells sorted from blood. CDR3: CASSLGGSGSYEQYF. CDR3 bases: TGTGCCAGCAGTTTAGGCGGGAGCGGCTCCTACGAGCAGTACTTC.